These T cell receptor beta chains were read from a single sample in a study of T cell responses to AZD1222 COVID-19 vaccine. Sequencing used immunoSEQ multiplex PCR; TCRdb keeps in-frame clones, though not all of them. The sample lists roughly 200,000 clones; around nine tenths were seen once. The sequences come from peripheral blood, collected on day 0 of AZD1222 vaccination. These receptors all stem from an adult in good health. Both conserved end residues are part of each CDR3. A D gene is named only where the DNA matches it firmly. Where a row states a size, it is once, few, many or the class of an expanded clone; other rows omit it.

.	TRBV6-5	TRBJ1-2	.	CASSTKERANYGYTF	TGTGCCAGCAGTACTAAAGAGCGGGCTAACTATGGCTACACCTTC
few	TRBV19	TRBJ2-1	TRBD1	CVAAHLRDRSEQFF	TGTGTCGCCGCCCACCTCCGGGACAGGAGTGAGCAGTTCTTC
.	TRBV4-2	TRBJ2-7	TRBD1	CASSQGTTGTGGYEQYF	TGTGCCAGCAGCCAAGGAACCACCGGGACAGGGGGCTACGAGCAGTACTTC
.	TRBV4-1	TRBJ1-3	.	CASSLGGAGNTIYF	TGCGCCAGCAGCCTGGGCGGCGCTGGAAACACCATATATTTT
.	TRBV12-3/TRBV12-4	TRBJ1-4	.	CASGVATNEKLFF	TGTGCCAGCGGGGTTGCAACTAATGAAAAACTGTTTTTT
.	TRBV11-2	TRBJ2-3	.	CASSLAYGEDTQYF	TGTGCCAGCAGCCTTGCCTATGGGGAAGATACGCAGTATTTT
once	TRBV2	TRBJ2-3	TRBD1	CASSRQGPSTDTQYF	TGTGCCAGCAGTCGACAGGGACCTAGCACAGATACGCAGTATTTT
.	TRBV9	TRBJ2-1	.	CASSVALQGREQFF	TGTGCCAGCAGCGTTGCCCTCCAGGGGCGTGAGCAGTTCTTC
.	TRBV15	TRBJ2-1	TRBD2	CATSRGTSGGAFEQFF	TGTGCCACCAGCAGAGGAACTAGCGGGGGGGCCTTTGAGCAGTTCTTC
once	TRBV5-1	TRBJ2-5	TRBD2	CASSLSGGDGQETQYF	TGCGCCAGCAGCTTGAGCGGGGGCGACGGTCAAGAGACCCAGTACTTC
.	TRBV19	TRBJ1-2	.	CASSIWGQGAGGYTF	TGTGCCAGTAGTATTTGGGGACAAGGAGCAGGTGGCTACACCTTC
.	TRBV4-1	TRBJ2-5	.	CASSQGVGAQETQYF	TGCGCCAGCAGCCAGGGGGTGGGGGCTCAAGAGACCCAGTACTTC
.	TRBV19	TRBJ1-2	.	CASSLGGGYTF	TGTGCCAGTAGTTTGGGGGGCGGCTACACCTTC
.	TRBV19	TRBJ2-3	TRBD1	CASAQGARTDTQYF	TGTGCCAGTGCTCAGGGGGCAAGGACAGATACGCAGTATTTT
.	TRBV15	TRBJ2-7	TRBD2	CATSTKRGGSYEQYF	TGTGCCACCAGCACAAAACGGGGGGGCAGCTACGAGCAGTACTTC
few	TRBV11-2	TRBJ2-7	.	CASSLGTVGYEQYF	TGTGCCAGCAGCTTAGGAACAGTCGGCTACGAGCAGTACTTC
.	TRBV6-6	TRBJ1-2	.	CASSRTNRFTNYGYTF	TGTGCCAGCAGTCGAACCAACAGATTTACTAACTATGGCTACACCTTC
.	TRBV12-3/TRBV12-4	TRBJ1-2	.	CASSWTIPAGYTF	TGTGCCAGCAGTTGGACAATCCCGGCTGGCTACACCTTC
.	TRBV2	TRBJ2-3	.	CASRRGASRTLQSTDTQYF	TGTGCCAGCAGGAGAGGGGCTAGCCGAACTCTACAGAGCACAGATACGCAGTATTTT
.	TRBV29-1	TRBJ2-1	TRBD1	CSVDGQVYNEQFF	TGCAGCGTTGACGGACAGGTTTACAATGAGCAGTTCTTC
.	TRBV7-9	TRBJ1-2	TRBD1	CASSSWVAEQGGRGYTF	TGTGCCAGCAGCTCCTGGGTGGCGGAACAGGGGGGCAGGGGCTACACCTTC
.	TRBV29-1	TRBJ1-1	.	CSVATGNTEAFF	TGCAGCGTTGCCACAGGGAACACTGAAGCTTTCTTT
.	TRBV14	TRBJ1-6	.	CASSPRTLLWGPLHF	TGTGCCAGCAGCCCCAGGACACTCTTATGGGGACCCCTCCACTTT
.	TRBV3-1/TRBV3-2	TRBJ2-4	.	CASSQGVKNIQYF	TGTGCCAGCAGCCAGGGCGTAAAAAACATTCAGTACTTC
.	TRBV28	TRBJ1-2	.	CASSYSYRGPTNYGYTF	TGTGCCAGCAGTTACTCCTACCGGGGACCCACTAACTATGGCTACACCTTC
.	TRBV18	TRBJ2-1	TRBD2	CASHGTSDEQFF	TGTGCCAGCCATGGGACTAGCGATGAGCAGTTCTTC
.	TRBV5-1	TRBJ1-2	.	CASSPDLYGYTF	TGCGCCAGCAGCCCGGACCTATATGGCTACACCTTC
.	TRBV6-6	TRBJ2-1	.	CASSSESYNEQFF	TGTGCCAGCAGTTCCGAATCTTACAATGAGCAGTTCTTC
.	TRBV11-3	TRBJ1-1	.	CASSDGRGHTEAFF	TGTGCCAGCAGCGACGGGCGGGGACACACTGAAGCTTTCTTT
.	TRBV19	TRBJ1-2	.	CASSFRPDGYTF	TGTGCCAGTAGTTTCCGACCGGATGGCTACACCTTC
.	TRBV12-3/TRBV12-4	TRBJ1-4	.	CASKVEGWEKLFF	TGTGCCAGCAAGGTCGAGGGCTGGGAAAAACTGTTTTTT
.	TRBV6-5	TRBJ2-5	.	CASRISRRETQYF	TGTGCCAGCAGAATTTCGAGGCGCGAGACCCAGTACTTC
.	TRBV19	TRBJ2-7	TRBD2	CASSIAQGGHEQYF	TGTGCCAGTAGTATCGCCCAGGGAGGGCACGAGCAGTACTTC
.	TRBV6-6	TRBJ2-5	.	CASRPPRAGETQYF	TGTGCCAGCAGACCTCCGCGAGCAGGGGAGACCCAGTACTTC
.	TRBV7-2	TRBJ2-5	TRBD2	CASSRISGGQETQYF	TGTGCCAGCAGTCGTATTAGCGGGGGCCAAGAGACCCAGTACTTC
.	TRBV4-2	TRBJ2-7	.	CASSQARTYEQYF	TGTGCCAGCAGCCAGGCGAGGACCTACGAGCAGTACTTC
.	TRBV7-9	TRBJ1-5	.	CASGGSGGQPQHF	TGTGCCAGCGGGGGGTCCGGGGGTCAGCCCCAGCATTTT
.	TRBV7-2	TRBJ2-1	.	CASSLGDYSYNEQFF	TGTGCCAGCAGCTTGGGAGATTACTCCTACAATGAGCAGTTCTTC
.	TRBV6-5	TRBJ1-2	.	CASSYSRQAREGYTF	TGTGCCAGCAGTTACTCCCGACAGGCAAGAGAGGGCTACACCTTC
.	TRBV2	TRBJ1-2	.	CASSEAAAFGGYTF	TGTGCCAGCAGTGAAGCCGCAGCCTTTGGCGGCTACACCTTC
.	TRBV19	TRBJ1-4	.	CASSIDGYRRVNEKLFF	TGTGCCAGTAGTATAGATGGATACAGACGGGTCAACGAAAAACTGTTTTTT
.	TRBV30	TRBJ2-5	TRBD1	CAWTRDRGIRETQYF	TGTGCCTGGACGCGGGACAGGGGAATTCGAGAGACCCAGTACTTC
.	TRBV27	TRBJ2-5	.	CASTAGTHDRETQYF	TGTGCCAGCACCGCCGGGACACATGATAGGGAGACCCAGTACTTC
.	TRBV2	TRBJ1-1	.	CASSERGRENTEAFF	TGTGCCAGCAGTGAACGGGGCAGGGAGAACACTGAAGCTTTCTTT
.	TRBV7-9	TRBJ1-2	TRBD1	CASSLAGTGTGAVYTF	TGTGCCAGCAGCTTAGCGGGAACCGGGACAGGGGCGGTGTACACCTTC
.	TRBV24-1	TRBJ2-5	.	CATSDLPYSGQETQYF	TGTGCCACCAGTGATTTACCCTACAGCGGACAAGAGACCCAGTACTTC
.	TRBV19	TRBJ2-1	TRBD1	CASSDRVASGYNEQFF	TGTGCCAGTAGCGACAGGGTAGCTAGTGGTTACAATGAGCAGTTCTTC
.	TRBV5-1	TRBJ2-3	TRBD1	CASSLRTGVDTQYF	TGCGCCAGCAGCTTGAGGACAGGGGTTGATACGCAGTATTTT
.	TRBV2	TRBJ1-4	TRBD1	CASSGDRAVEKLFF	TGTGCCAGCAGCGGGGACAGGGCTGTTGAAAAACTGTTTTTT
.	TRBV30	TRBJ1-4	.	CAWSVRWEGMGTNEKLFF	TGTGCCTGGAGTGTACGTTGGGAGGGCATGGGGACTAATGAAAAACTGTTTTTT
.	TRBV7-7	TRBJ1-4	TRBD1	CASSSPSGQGVLATNEKLFF	TGTGCCAGCAGCTCCCCCAGCGGACAGGGGGTCTTGGCGACTAATGAAAAACTGTTTTTT
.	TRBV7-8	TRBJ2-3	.	CASSPVGGSSTDTQYF	TGTGCCAGCAGCCCGGTAGGGGGGTCTAGCACAGATACGCAGTATTTT
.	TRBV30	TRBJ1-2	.	CAWGRRAGSLMFYGYTF	TGTGCCTGGGGTCGGAGGGCAGGCTCGCTCATGTTCTATGGCTACACCTTC
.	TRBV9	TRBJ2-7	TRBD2	CASSVAGLGFHEQYF	TGTGCCAGCAGCGTAGCGGGACTAGGTTTCCACGAGCAGTACTTC
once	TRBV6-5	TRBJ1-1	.	CASSYIGNTEAFF	TGTGCCAGCAGTTATATAGGGAACACTGAAGCTTTCTTT
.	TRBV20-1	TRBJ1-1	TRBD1	CSASRGGEAFF	TGCAGTGCTTCCAGGGGGGGGGAAGCTTTCTTT